This is a list of T cell receptor beta chains from one sample in a study of naive and memory T cell subsets. TCRdb re-analysed the UMI-ligation and nested PCR reads in MiXCR, keeping a single row per CDR3 protein. This table has about 150,000 distinct CDR3 sequences, approximately 22% appearing once. Sequencing input: naive CD4+ T cells from blood. The receptor set was obtained from a human donor in good health. The CDR3 runs from the conserved cysteine through the conserved F or W. Not all rows give a size; the values are once, few, many and, for expanded clones, a class.

many TRBJ1-5 TRBV27 CASSQRGTNQPQHF
. TRBJ2-2 TRBV29-1 CSVDSRNTGELFF
. TRBJ2-1 TRBV4-1 CASSQDLRGNEQFF
. TRBJ1-5 TRBV12-3/TRBV12-4 CASSFLDNQPQHF
few TRBJ1-1 TRBV10-3 CAISEGGGPVGTEAFF
few TRBJ2-5 TRBV6-5 CASSTRDRGRETQYF
. TRBJ1-2 TRBV20-1 CSASQPPGQKPGYTF
. TRBJ2-1 TRBV4-3 CASSQEGGYNEQFF
few TRBJ2-1 TRBV10-3 CAILGTSGSSYNEQFF
few TRBJ2-7 TRBV10-3 CAIQTANSYEQYF
. TRBJ2-3 TRBV28 CASSAGLAGETSTDTQYF
few TRBJ1-1 TRBV7-2 CASSLETEAFF
many TRBJ2-7 TRBV4-2 CASSQDASNRLQSYEQYF
few TRBJ2-1 TRBV6-5 CASTRDRVSYNEQFF
many TRBJ2-1 TRBV2 CASSEGGFSYNEQFF
many TRBJ2-1 TRBV3-1 CASSHPSGRAMDEQFF
many TRBJ2-1 TRBV12-3/TRBV12-4 CASRYHQREQFF
. TRBJ2-1 TRBV12-3/TRBV12-4 CASTDRGLHNEQFF
. TRBJ2-2 TRBV28 CAVQGTNTGELFF
few TRBJ2-2 TRBV3-1 CASSQDNRDTGELFF
many TRBJ2-7 TRBV11-2 CASSLKAETSGRAYEQYF
. TRBJ1-5 TRBV6-5 CASRADRGGNQPQHF
. TRBJ1-2 TRBV29-1 CSVEGTGWYSYGYTF
. TRBJ2-1 TRBV11-2 CASSPGHRPYNEQFF
. TRBJ2-1 TRBV3-1 CASSRTTLGRGGYNEQFF
. TRBJ2-2 TRBV3-1 CASSRDLAGRNTGELFF
. TRBJ2-1 TRBV5-1 CASSRDVQSSYNEQFF
. TRBJ2-7 TRBV4-3 CASSPQVWAYEQYF
. TRBJ2-3 TRBV7-2 CASSLTGITDTQYF
. TRBJ2-1 TRBV19 CASSSEGGFSGDNEQFF
many TRBJ2-3 TRBV7-2 CASSLVKKAQYF